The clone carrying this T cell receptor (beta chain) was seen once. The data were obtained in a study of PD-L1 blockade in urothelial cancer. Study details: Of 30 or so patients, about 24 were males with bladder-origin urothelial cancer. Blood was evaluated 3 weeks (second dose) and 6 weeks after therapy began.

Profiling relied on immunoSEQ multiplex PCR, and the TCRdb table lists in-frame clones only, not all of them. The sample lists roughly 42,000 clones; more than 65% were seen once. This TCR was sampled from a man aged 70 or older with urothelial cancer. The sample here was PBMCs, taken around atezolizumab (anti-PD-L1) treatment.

The CDR3, as DNA: TGTGCCAGCAGCCAGGGGTCTGGGGCCAACGTCCTGACTTTC. Protein: CASSQGSGANVLTF. The V call is TRBV7-9, the J call TRBJ2-6; the D gene is possibly TRBD1 (6 bases). The CDR3 is 14 residues long. CDR1 SEHNR and CDR2 FQNEAQ come from the germline V gene (reference sequence). Trimming cost V 5 bases and J 1 base, with 6 bases left between them.